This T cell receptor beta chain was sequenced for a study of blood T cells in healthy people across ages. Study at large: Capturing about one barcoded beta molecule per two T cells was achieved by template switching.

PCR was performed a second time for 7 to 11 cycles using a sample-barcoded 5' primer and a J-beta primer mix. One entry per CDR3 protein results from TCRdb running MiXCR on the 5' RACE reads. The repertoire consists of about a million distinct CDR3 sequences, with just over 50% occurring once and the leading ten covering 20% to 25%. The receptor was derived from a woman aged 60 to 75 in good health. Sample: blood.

This chain's CDR3 is CASSRLARNYEQYF. CDR3 sequence (DNA): TGTGCCAGCAGCCGACTAGCGAGAAACTACGAGCAGTACTTC. The chain carries TRBV7-8 and TRBJ2-7; 8 nucleotides align to TRBD2. The trim removed 5 bases at V and 3 bases at J, leaving 6 bases unmatched. The CDR3 runs to 14 residues. Germline V gene data show CDR1 as SGHVS and CDR2 as FQNEAQ.